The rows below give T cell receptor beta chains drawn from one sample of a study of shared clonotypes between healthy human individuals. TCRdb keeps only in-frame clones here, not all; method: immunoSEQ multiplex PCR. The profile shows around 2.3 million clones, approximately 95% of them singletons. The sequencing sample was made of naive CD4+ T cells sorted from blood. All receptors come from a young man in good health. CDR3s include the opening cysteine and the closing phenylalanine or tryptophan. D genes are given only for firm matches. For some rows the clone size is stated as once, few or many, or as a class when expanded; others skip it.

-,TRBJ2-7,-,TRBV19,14,CASSPYLLKGEQYF,TGTGCCAGTAGTCCCTATCTATTGAAAGGAGAGCAGTACTTC
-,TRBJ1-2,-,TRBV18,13,CASSSGPEYGYTF,TGTGCCAGCTCTTCAGGACCGGAGTATGGCTACACCTTC
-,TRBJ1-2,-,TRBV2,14,CASSPRGQTGGYTF,TGTGCCAGCAGCCCAAGAGGCCAAACAGGCGGCTACACCTTC
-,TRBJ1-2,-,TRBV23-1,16,CASSHPREGALYGYTF,TGCGCCAGCAGTCACCCTCGTGAAGGGGCCCTCTATGGCTACACCTTC
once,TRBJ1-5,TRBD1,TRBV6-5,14,CASSKRQGRQPQHF,TGTGCCAGCAGTAAAAGACAGGGGAGGCAGCCCCAGCATTTT
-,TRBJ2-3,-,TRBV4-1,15,CASSHPGTSTDTQYF,TGCGCCAGCAGCCACCCCGGGACTAGCACAGATACGCAGTATTTT
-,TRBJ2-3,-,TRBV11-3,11,CASSLTDTQYF,TGTGCCAGCAGTTTAACAGATACGCAGTATTTT
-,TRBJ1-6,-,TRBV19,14,CASSTGSYNSPLHF,TGTGCCAGTAGTACGGGTTCCTATAATTCACCCCTCCACTTT
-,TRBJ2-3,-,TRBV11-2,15,CASSLDGGSTDTQYF,TGTGCCAGCAGCTTAGACGGCGGGAGCACAGATACGCAGTATTTT
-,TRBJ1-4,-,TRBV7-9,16,CASSPGSGDLLEKLFF,TGTGCCAGCAGCCCCGGTAGTGGGGATTTATTAGAAAAACTGTTTTTT
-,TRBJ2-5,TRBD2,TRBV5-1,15,CASSPGTTFQETQYF,TGCGCCAGCAGCCCCGGGACTACCTTTCAAGAGACCCAGTACTTC
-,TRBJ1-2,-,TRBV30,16,CAWKARGRGANYGYTF,TGTGCCTGGAAGGCGAGAGGGCGGGGAGCTAACTATGGCTACACCTTC
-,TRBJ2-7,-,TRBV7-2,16,CASSPRGGTSSYEQYF,TGTGCCAGCAGCCCTCGCGGCGGAACTAGCTCCTACGAGCAGTACTTC
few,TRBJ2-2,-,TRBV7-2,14,CASSGVSRTGELFF,TGTGCCAGCAGCGGCGTCTCCCGCACCGGGGAGCTGTTTTTT
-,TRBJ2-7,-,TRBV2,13,CASSIGISYEQYF,TGTGCCAGCAGTATCGGGATTTCCTACGAGCAGTACTTC
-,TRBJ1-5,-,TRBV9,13,CASSVGLGRPQHF,TGTGCCAGCAGCGTAGGGCTAGGGCGGCCCCAGCATTTT
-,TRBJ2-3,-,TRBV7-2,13,CASSLVVSDTQYF,TGTGCCAGCAGCTTAGTTGTGTCAGATACGCAGTATTTT
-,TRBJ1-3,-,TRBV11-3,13,CASSQDSGNTIYF,TGTGCCAGCAGCCAGGACTCTGGAAACACCATATATTTT
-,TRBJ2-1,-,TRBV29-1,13,CSVSQVVSDGQFF,TGCAGCGTTTCACAAGTCGTATCGGATGGGCAGTTCTTC
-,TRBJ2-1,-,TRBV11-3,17,CASSPLNRLPSYNEQFF,TGTGCCAGCAGCCCTCTGAACAGGCTACCCTCCTACAATGAGCAGTTCTTC
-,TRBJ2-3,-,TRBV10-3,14,CAISESGGPDRPYF,TGTGCCATCAGTGAAAGCGGCGGACCTGACCGTCCGTATTTT
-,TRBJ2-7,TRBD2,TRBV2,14,CASRGLAGKYEQYF,TGTGCCAGCAGGGGACTAGCGGGGAAGTACGAGCAGTACTTC
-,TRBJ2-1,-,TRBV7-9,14,CASSTRMAYNEQFF,TGTGCCAGCAGCACGAGGATGGCGTACAATGAGCAGTTCTTC
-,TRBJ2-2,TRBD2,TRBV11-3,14,CASSLGLAPGELFF,TGTGCCAGCAGCTTAGGACTAGCGCCCGGGGAGCTGTTTTTT
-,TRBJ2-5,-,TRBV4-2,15,CASSQDSSHQETQYF,TGTGCCAGCAGCCAAGACAGCTCGCACCAAGAGACCCAGTACTTC
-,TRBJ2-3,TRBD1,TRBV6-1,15,CASSAGQGDTDTQYF,TGTGCCAGCAGTGCCGGACAGGGGGACACAGATACGCAGTATTTT
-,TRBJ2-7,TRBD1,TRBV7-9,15,CASSQGQVSSYEQYF,TGTGCCAGCAGCCAGGGACAGGTGAGCTCCTACGAGCAGTACTTC
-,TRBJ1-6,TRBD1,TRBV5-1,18,CASSLGSAPGQSSSPLHF,TGCGCCAGCAGCTTGGGATCCGCTCCGGGACAGAGTAGTTCACCCCTCCACTTT
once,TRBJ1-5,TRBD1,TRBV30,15,CAWSPLGTGNQPQHF,TGTGCCTGGAGTCCACTCGGGACAGGGAATCAGCCCCAGCATTTT
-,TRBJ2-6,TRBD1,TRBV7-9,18,CASIRLRDRGSGANVLTF,TGTGCCAGCATCCGCCTCCGGGACAGGGGCAGTGGGGCCAACGTCCTGACTTTC
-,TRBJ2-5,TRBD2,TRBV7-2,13,CASSLDPSGARYF,TGTGCCAGCAGCTTAGACCCTAGCGGAGCCCGTTACTTC
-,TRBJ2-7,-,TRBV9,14,CASSVSMTSYEQYF,TGTGCCAGCAGCGTTTCCATGACATCCTACGAGCAGTACTTC
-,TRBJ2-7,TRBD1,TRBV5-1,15,CASSQAGGQGYEQYF,TGCGCCAGCAGCCAAGCAGGGGGTCAGGGCTACGAGCAGTACTTC
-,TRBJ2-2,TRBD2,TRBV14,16,CASSPPGLLNTGELFF,TGTGCCAGCAGCCCTCCGGGACTACTAAACACCGGGGAGCTGTTTTTT
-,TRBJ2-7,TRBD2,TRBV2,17,CASRRLAGGPTSHEQYF,TGTGCCAGCAGACGACTAGCGGGAGGGCCGACTTCCCACGAGCAGTACTTC
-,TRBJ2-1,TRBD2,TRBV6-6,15,CASSQTSGGPHEQFF,TGTGCCAGCAGTCAGACTAGCGGGGGGCCGCATGAGCAGTTCTTC
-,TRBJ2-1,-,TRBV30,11,CAWSVPDEQFF,TGTGCCTGGAGTGTACCCGATGAGCAGTTCTTC
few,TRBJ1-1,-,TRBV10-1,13,CASREGALTEAFF,TGCGCCAGCAGGGAAGGAGCACTCACTGAAGCTTTCTTT
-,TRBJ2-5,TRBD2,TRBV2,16,CASLAALAGGQETQYF,TGTGCCAGCTTAGCCGCCCTAGCGGGGGGCCAAGAGACCCAGTACTTC
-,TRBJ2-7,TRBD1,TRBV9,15,CASSVEGTGRREQYF,TGTGCCAGCAGCGTAGAGGGGACAGGGCGGCGCGAGCAGTACTTC